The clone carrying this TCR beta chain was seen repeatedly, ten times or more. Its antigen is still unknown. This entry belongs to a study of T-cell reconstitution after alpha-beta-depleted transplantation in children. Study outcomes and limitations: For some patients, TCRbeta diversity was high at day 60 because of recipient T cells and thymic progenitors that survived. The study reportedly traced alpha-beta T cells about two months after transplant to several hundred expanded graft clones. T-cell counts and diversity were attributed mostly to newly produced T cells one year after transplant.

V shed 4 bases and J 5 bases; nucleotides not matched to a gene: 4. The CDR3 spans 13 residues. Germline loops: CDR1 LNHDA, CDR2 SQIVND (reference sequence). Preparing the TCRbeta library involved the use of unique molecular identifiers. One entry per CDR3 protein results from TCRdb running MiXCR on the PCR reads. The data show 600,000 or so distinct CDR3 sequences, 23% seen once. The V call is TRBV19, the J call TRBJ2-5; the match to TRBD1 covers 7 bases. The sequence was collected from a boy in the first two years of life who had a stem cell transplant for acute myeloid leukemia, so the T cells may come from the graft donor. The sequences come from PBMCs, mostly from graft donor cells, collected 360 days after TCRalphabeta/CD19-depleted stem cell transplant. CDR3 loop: CASSTDRAETQYF. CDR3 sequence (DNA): TGTGCCAGTAGTACAGACAGGGCCGAGACCCAGTACTTC.